The clone carrying this T cell receptor (beta chain) was seen a handful of times. Antigen specificity is unknown. The data belong to a study of human T cells and chemical hapten exposure. Described time point: patch test 3, about 24 weeks after DPC sensitization. Treatment meaning: therapeutic diphenylcyclopropenone sensitization with weekly scalp DPC. Study conclusions and caveats: Every donor had alopecia, and their immune response may therefore differ from healthy people's.

Using its own MiXCR run on the RACE reads, TCRdb lists one record per CDR3 protein. Among 95,000 to 150,000 distinct CDR3 sequences listed, roughly 10% were seen once. CDR1 DFQATT and CDR2 SNEGSKA come from the germline V gene (reference sequence). The V gene end was trimmed by 0 bases and the J gene end by 4 bases; junction bases not matched to a gene: 12. This CDR3 contains 17 residues. V usage is TRBV20-1 and J usage is TRBJ1-5, with TRBD1 matching 7 bases. The source of this sequence is a woman aged 45-65 years with alopecia areata. Some clones in this sample may be carry-over from other donors' samples. The specimen comprised whole blood, sampled in connection with sensitization to the hapten diphenylcyclopropenone (DPC). The CDR3 DNA reads as TGCAGTGCTAGAGAATGGGGCCGGACAGGAGGGAATCAGCCCCAGCATTTT. This encodes CSAREWGRTGGNQPQHF.